This TCR beta chain emerged from a study of blood T cell repertoires in COVID-19. Study-wide context: The origin of the acute and convalescent COVID-19 samples was the United States, Italy and Spain. Sources were T cells, B-cell-depleted T cells, or PBMCs; the material itself was cDNA or gDNA.

Followed over time, Seattle patients had been enrolled while infection was active. Authors' processing steps: Cell counts per sample came from amplifying reference gene primers. Method: immunoSEQ multiplex PCR; TCRdb's copy keeps in-frame clones and lacks some. V and J calls plus clone size are reproduced from that table; the DNA served to infer D and trimming. The table has 130,000 to 150,000 clones, around 75% seen once; the top ten hold roughly 5.2%. CDR1 is MNHEY and CDR2 is SVGAGI in the germline V gene. This CDR3 contains 16 residues. V trimming: 0 bases; J trimming: 3 bases; junction bases outside the gene matches: 8.

Specimen: peripheral blood. The chain uses TRBV6-5 and TRBJ2-7; 7 bases fit TRBD2. This clonotype was obtained from a woman in her sixties or seventies with COVID-19, enrolled during active disease. For the CDR3, the DNA is TGTGCCAGCAGTTACTCAGGGAGGGCCCCCTACTACGAGCAGTACTTC. Its protein product is CASSYSGRAPYYEQYF.